The 9 T cell receptor beta chains presented below share a single source sample, sequenced in a study of T cell responses to AZD1222 COVID-19 vaccine. Repertoires were generated with immunoSEQ multiplex PCR, while TCRdb's copy carries only in-frame clones and drops some. The sample consists of around 160,000 clones, around nine tenths of them appearing once. The starting material was peripheral blood, obtained on day 0 of MenACWY control vaccination. These receptors were obtained from an adult in good health.

This clone was seen once. This chain connects TRBV7-9 to TRBJ1-1; D is uncertain. V was cut by 1 base and J by 2 bases, with 8 bases left in between. Germline values: CDR1 SEHNR, CDR2 FQNEAQ (reference sequence). The CDR3 runs to 14 residues. Here the CDR3 reads CASSLDITNTEAFF. The CDR3 DNA reads TGTGCCAGCAGCTTAGACATTACCAACACTGAAGCTTTCTTT.

This sequence joins TRBV28 and TRBJ1-6; 7 nucleotides match TRBD1. V lost 11 bases and J lost 2; bases outside the gene matches: 6. Per germline, CDR1 MDHEN and CDR2 SYDVKM. The CDR3 totals 14 residues. In nucleotides, the CDR3 is TGTGCCGAGCAGGGGGGGACCTATAATTCACCCCTCCACTTT. As protein: CAEQGGTYNSPLHF.

The chain has TRBV5-6 and TRBJ1-2, with 7 bases that match TRBD1. V dropped 2 bases and J dropped 7; count of bases not matched to a gene: 11. The germline V gene encodes CDR1 SGHDT and CDR2 YYEEEE. The CDR3 consists of 15 residues. The CDR3 DNA sequence: TGTGCCAGCAGCTTAGAACAGGGGTCCGGGCGTGGCTACACCTTC. Protein: CASSLEQGSGRGYTF.

The chain couples TRBV28 to TRBJ1-4; D is undetermined. With 6 bases removed from V and 5 bases from J, the gap between germline ends came to 10 bases. The CDR3 sequence is 13 residues long. Germline CDR1 reads MDHEN; CDR2 reads SYDVKM. This chain's CDR3 is CASSIVLNEKLFF. The CDR3, as DNA: TGTGCCAGCAGCATCGTTCTCAATGAAAAACTGTTTTTT.

The rearrangement joins TRBV10-1 to TRBJ2-1; 7 bases are shared with TRBD1. The V and J ends lost 9 bases and 4 bases, in that order; junction bases with no gene match: 6. Germline CDR1 WNHNN, CDR2 SYGVQD (reference sequence). The CDR3 has 13 residues. DNA of the CDR3: TGCGCCAGTTCAGAGGGACAGTACAATGAGCAGTTCTTC. Translated: CASSEGQYNEQFF.

CDR3 coding DNA: TGTGCCAGTAGTATCGCCAGCCTGACTCAGCCCCAGCATTTT. Its translation is CASSIASLTQPQHF. This rearrangement joins TRBV19 to TRBJ1-5; D gene ambiguous. The CDR3 is 14 amino acids. Trimming left V 3 bases short and J 6 bases short, with 12 bases between. Germline-derived CDR1 and CDR2 are LNHDA and SQIVND (reference sequence).

The chain employs TRBV14 and TRBJ1-6; D perhaps matches TRBD1 (6 bases). The length of the CDR3 is 15 residues. Germline CDR1 and CDR2: SGHDN and FVKESK. Trimming pared 3 bases from V and 9 bases from J, leaving 15 bases between. CDR3 DNA: TGTGCCAGCAGCCAGAGGTCGACAGGTCTTTCACCCCTCCACTTT. It encodes CASSQRSTGLSPLHF.

This clone has just one count. J is TRBJ2-1 and V is TRBV28; 8 nucleotides line up with TRBD1. The V gene end was trimmed by 7 bases and the J gene end by 4 bases; junction bases not matched to a gene: 9. CDR3 size: 15 residues. Germline loops: CDR1 MDHEN, CDR2 SYDVKM. The CDR3 sequence is CASTKSGGGYNEQFF. DNA for the CDR3: TGTGCCAGCACCAAATCAGGGGGCGGATACAATGAGCAGTTCTTC.

The sample holds one count of this clone. V gene TRBV3-1 (or the pseudogene TRBV3-2) combines with J gene TRBJ1-5, with a possible D match to TRBD1 (5 bases). The CDR3 runs 13 residues. V lost 1 base to trimming and J lost 5 bases, with 6 bases between them. The V gene's germline CDR1 is LGHDT and CDR2 YNNKEL (reference sequence). The CDR3 DNA reads TGTGCCAGCAGCCAAGGAGGGGATCAGCCCCAGCATTTT. This encodes CASSQGGDQPQHF.